This TCR beta chain was found in a study of response to subunit inactivated influenza vaccine. Study conclusions and caveats: Authors suggested that a seasonal influenza vaccination recruits few new T cells each time.

Worth noting for this clonotype: What it binds is unknown.

TCRdb analysed the RT-PCR reads with MiXCR anew, one entry per CDR3 protein. The sample has 450,000 to 550,000 distinct CDR3 sequences, about 25% seen once. Germline lookup yields CDR1 SQVTM and CDR2 ANQGSEA. Trimming stripped 5 bases from V and 2 bases from J, with 17 bases between. The CDR3 covers 15 residues. V and J are TRBV29-1 and TRBJ2-3; D is possibly TRBD1 (5 bases). This clonotype was obtained from a man in his forties or fifties who received an inactivated influenza vaccine. The sample consisted of CD4+ T cells sorted from PBMCs, taken around 5 days after vaccination. The CDR3 spells CSVRVSRTNTDTQYF. The CDR3 region has the DNA TGCAGCGTTCGGGTTAGCAGGACAAACACAGATACGCAGTATTTT.